The 5 T cell receptor beta chains below all came from one sample that was sequenced in a study of blood T cell repertoires in COVID-19. Profiled with immunoSEQ multiplex PCR; TCRdb holds only in-frame clones, not every one. The sample lists some 50,000 clones, more than 85% seen once, with 3.1% in the top ten. Sample: PBMCs or T cells enriched from blood (not recorded which). These receptors were taken from a woman between 45 and 60 years old who had recovered from COVID-19.

In its sample, this clone is medium-sized. V and J are TRBV4-1 and TRBJ1-6; D gene unclear. The V end lost 4 bases, the J end lost 8 bases, and 12 bases lay between the germline ends. CDR1 is MGHRA and CDR2 is YSYEKL in the germline V gene. The CDR3 has 14 amino acids. This CDR3 reads CASSPGPFDSPLHF. DNA of the CDR3: TGCGCCAGCAGCCCTGGCCCTTTCGATTCACCCCTCCACTTT.

The chain links TRBV28 to TRBJ2-5; D unclear. V gave up 4 bases and J gave up 7 bases, with 16 bases separating them. The CDR3 loop spans 14 amino acids. Germline loops: CDR1 MDHEN, CDR2 SYDVKM. DNA of the CDR3: TGTGCCAGCAGTTCCGAAGTCGCTAGAGGGACCCAGTACTTC. Translating it yields CASSSEVARGTQYF.

V and J are TRBV6-5 and TRBJ1-1; 7 bases line up with TRBD1. The J segment lost 1 base and the V segment lost 7 bases, leaving 6 bases of the junction unmatched. Looked up from germline, CDR1 is MNHEY and CDR2 is SVGAGI. The length of the CDR3 is 14 residues. In DNA, the CDR3 is TGTGCCAGCACCCGCAACAGGGGGAACACTGAAGCTTTCTTT. Protein product: CASTRNRGNTEAFF.

The chain is built from TRBV5-1 and TRBJ2-7, with 11 nucleotides matching TRBD1. Germline CDR1 is SGHRS and CDR2 is YFSETQ. This CDR3 contains 16 residues. Trimming removed 5 bases from V and 2 bases from J; junction bases left unmatched: 9. For the CDR3, the DNA is TGCGCCAGCAGACGGACAGGGGGCGACTTAACCTACGAGCAGTACTTC. Translation: CASRRTGGDLTYEQYF.

The chain employs TRBV7-9 and TRBJ2-1; 7 nucleotides line up with TRBD2. The junction had 21 bases not matched to a gene; V was cut back by 5 bases and J by 8 bases. The CDR3 runs to 18 residues. Germline V lookup: CDR1 SEHNR, CDR2 FQNEAQ (reference sequence). The CDR3 is CASSQTWGGRGVGDEQFF. CDR3 DNA: TGTGCCAGCAGCCAAACCTGGGGGGGTCGCGGTGTTGGCGATGAGCAGTTCTTC.